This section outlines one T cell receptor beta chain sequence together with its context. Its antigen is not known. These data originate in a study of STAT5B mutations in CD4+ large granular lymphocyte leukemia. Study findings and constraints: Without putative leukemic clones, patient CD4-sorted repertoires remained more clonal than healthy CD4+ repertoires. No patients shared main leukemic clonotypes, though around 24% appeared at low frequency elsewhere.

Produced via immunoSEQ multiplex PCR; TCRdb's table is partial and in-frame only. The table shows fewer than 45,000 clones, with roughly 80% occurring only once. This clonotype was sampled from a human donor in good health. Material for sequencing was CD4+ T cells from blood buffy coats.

CDR3 amino acids: CASSFRQGGYNEQFF. The CDR3 nucleotides are TGTGCCAGCAGTTTCCGACAGGGTGGGTACAATGAGCAGTTCTTC. The chain has TRBV28 and TRBJ2-1, with 7 bases matching TRBD1. J gave up 4 bases and V 3 bases, and 6 bases lay outside the gene matches. Germline V gives CDR1 MDHEN, CDR2 SYDVKM. This CDR3 has 15 residues.